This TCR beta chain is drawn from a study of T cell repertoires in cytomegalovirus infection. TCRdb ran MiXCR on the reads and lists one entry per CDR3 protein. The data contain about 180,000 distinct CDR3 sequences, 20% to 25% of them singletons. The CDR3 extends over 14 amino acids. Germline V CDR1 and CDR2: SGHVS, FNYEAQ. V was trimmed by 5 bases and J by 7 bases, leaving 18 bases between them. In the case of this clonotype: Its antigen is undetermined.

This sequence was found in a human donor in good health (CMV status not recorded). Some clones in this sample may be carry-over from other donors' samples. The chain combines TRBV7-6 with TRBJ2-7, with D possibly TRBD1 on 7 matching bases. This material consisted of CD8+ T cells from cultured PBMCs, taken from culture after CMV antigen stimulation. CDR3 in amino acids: CASSERQGRGEQYF. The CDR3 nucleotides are TGTGCCAGCAGCGAAAGACAGGGCCGGGGGGAGCAGTACTTC. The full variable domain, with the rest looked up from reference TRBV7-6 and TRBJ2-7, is GAGVSQSPRYKVTKRGQDVALRCDPISGHVSLYWYRQALGQGPEFLTYFNYEAQQDKSGLPNDRFSAERPEGSISTLTIQRTEQRDSAMYRCASSERQGRGEQYFGPGTRLTVT.